The T cell receptor beta chain under discussion was sequenced for a study of T cell responses to AZD1222 COVID-19 vaccine. Findings and limits, study-wide: Donors were chiefly white British, with a greater number of females, and clonal diversity was perhaps underestimated. The CD4 TCRs associated with vaccination extended across spike and predominated at 160-218 and 743-854.

The repertoire was sequenced with immunoSEQ multiplex PCR; TCRdb's copy has only in-frame clones and lacks some. The sample lists approximately 190,000 clones, about 92% occurring once. For this clone: Its antigen is not identified.

V was pared by 5 bases and J by 2 bases, with 0 bases of the junction left unmatched. The CDR3 contains 13 residues. CDR1 and CDR2 from the germline V gene are SGHRS and YFSETQ. The gene calls are TRBV5-1 and TRBJ2-7; 11 bases are a match to TRBD1. This TCR derives from an adult in good health. This specimen was peripheral blood, taken on day 0 of AZD1222 vaccination. The CDR3 region is CASRGQGAYEQYF. CDR3 in DNA: TGCGCCAGCAGGGGACAGGGGGCCTACGAGCAGTACTTC.